Shown below are 30 T cell receptor beta chains from a single sample sequenced in a study of early T cells in non-severe SARS-CoV-2 infection. MiXCR, applied by TCRdb to the 5' RACE reads, yields one record per CDR3 protein. The table includes roughly 30,000 distinct CDR3 sequences, roughly 7% detected once. Sequencing was performed on whole blood. The receptors come from an adult who was a healthcare worker with PCR-confirmed SARS-CoV-2 infection or an uninfected control (not recorded which).

This clonotype was seen ten or more times. The V gene is TRBV20-1, the J gene TRBJ2-7; TRBD1 might be the D (6 bases). CDR3 length: 12 amino acids. Trimming stripped 3 bases from V and 3 bases from J, with 9 bases between. Germline CDR1 DFQATT, CDR2 SNEGSKA (reference sequence). CDR3 loop: CSARRQDYEQYF. CDR3 coding DNA: TGCAGTGCTAGGAGACAGGACTACGAGCAGTACTTC.

This clonotype was picked up many times. The chain has TRBV10-3 and TRBJ2-5; possibly TRBD1 for D (6 bases). Deletions cut 0 bases from V and 5 bases from J, with 7 bases between. Germline assignment: CDR1 ENHRY and CDR2 SYGVKD. There are 13 residues in the CDR3. The CDR3 protein is CAISESQGETQYF. The CDR3 nucleotides are TGTGCCATCAGTGAGTCGCAGGGGGAGACCCAGTACTTC.

This clonotype showed up many times. The chain is built from TRBV28 and TRBJ2-7; a possible D gene is TRBD1 (5 bases). CDR1 and CDR2 (germline): MDHEN, SYDVKM. The CDR3 spans 13 residues. Trimming pared 4 bases from V and 2 bases from J, leaving 9 bases between. The CDR3 here is CASSWAGTYEQYF. In DNA form, the CDR3 reads TGTGCCAGCAGTTGGGCAGGGACCTACGAGCAGTACTTC.

A few counts support this clonotype. The chain has TRBV29-1 and TRBJ1-5; D gene ambiguous. Deletions cut 4 bases from V and 3 bases from J, with 10 bases between. The germline gives CDR1 SQVTM, CDR2 ANQGSEA. The CDR3 consists of 13 residues. CDR3 nucleotides: TGCAGCGTTGCCCAGGCCCCCAATCAGCCCCAGCATTTT. It encodes CSVAQAPNQPQHF.

This clonotype has at least ten counts. V gene TRBV4-3 combines with J gene TRBJ2-3; 7 bases match TRBD1. The CDR3 extends over 16 amino acids. Per the germline V gene, CDR1 is LGHNA and CDR2 is YSLEER. The V segment lost 0 bases and the J segment 0 bases; nucleotides outside the gene matches: 3. The CDR3 protein is CASSQDTGASTDTQYF. The CDR3 nucleotides read TGCGCCAGCAGCCAAGATACAGGGGCGAGCACAGATACGCAGTATTTT.

As for this clonotype: A much more abundant neighbour one base away suggests this may be a read error. The V gene is TRBV19, the J gene TRBJ2-7; 8 nucleotides line up with TRBD1. The CDR3 sequence is 13 residues long. Germline V lookup: CDR1 LNHDA, CDR2 SQIVND (reference sequence). The chain's CDR3 is CGSSIDRGGEQYF. CDR3 coding DNA: TGTGGCAGTAGTATAGACAGGGGCGGCGAGCAGTACTTC. The complete variable domain, with remaining parts taken from reference TRBV19 and TRBJ2-7, reads DGGITQSPKYLFRKEGQNVTLSCEQNLNHDAMYWYRQDPGQGLRLIYYSQIVNDFQKGDIAEGYSVSREKKESFPLTVTSAQKNPTAFYLCGSSIDRGGEQYFGPGTRLTVT.

This clonotype came up many times. This chain links TRBV9 with TRBJ2-3; 9 bases agree with TRBD2. Germline V CDR1 and CDR2: SGDLS, YYNGEE. This CDR3 is built from 17 residues. Trimming at V came to 3 bases and at J to 4 bases, leaving 12 bases not matched to a gene. The CDR3 nucleotides read TGTGCCAGCAGCGCCGCCTGGGTAGCGGGAGATTCAGATACGCAGTATTTT. This translates into CASSAAWVAGDSDTQYF.

Sample share makes this clonotype medium-sized. CDR3 in amino acids: CASSYRHSRSTEAFF. In nucleotides, the CDR3 is TGTGCCAGCAGTTACCGCCACTCAAGGAGCACTGAAGCTTTCTTT. The chain has TRBV6-5 and TRBJ1-1; D unresolved. CDR1 MNHEY and CDR2 SVGAGI come from the germline V gene. CDR3 length equals 15 residues. V lost 2 bases and J 4 bases, leaving 14 bases between the germline ends.

This clonotype was found many times. CDR3 residues: CSARTPQETQYF. Here the CDR3 DNA reads TGCAGTGCCAGGACACCCCAAGAGACCCAGTACTTC. The chain recombines TRBV20-1 with TRBJ2-5; TRBD1 is a possible D gene (5 bases). Germline values: CDR1 DFQATT, CDR2 SNEGSKA (reference sequence). V was pared by 6 bases and J by 1 base, with 9 bases between. This CDR3 has 12 residues.

This clonotype has a count of ten or more. The chain carries TRBV5-1 and TRBJ2-1; 7 nucleotides match TRBD2. Trimming took 0 bases from V and 6 from J; bases not matched to a gene: 12. Germline V gene data show CDR1 as SGHRS and CDR2 as YFSETQ. CDR3 size: 17 residues. The chain's CDR3 is CASSLGSAGDPPNEQFF. The CDR3 DNA follows: TGCGCCAGCAGCTTGGGTTCGGCGGGAGACCCCCCCAATGAGCAGTTCTTC.

This clonotype occurred many times. The chain couples TRBV19 to TRBJ2-3; D might be TRBD2 (6 bases). The germline V gene has CDR1 LNHDA and CDR2 SQIVND (reference sequence). CDR3 size: 16 residues. Deletions cut 3 bases from V and 3 bases from J, with 16 bases between. The CDR3 region is CASSITGGMGTDTQYF. DNA for the CDR3: TGTGCCAGTAGTATCACAGGCGGGATGGGAACAGATACGCAGTATTTT.

This clonotype has a count of ten or more. J is TRBJ1-5 and V is TRBV12-3 or TRBV12-4; the D gene is possibly TRBD1 (6 bases). V was clipped by 3 bases and J by 5 bases, with 14 bases between them. The CDR3 sequence is 15 residues long. CDR3 sequence reads: CASSFVGAYDQPQHF. The CDR3 nucleotides read TGTGCCAGCAGTTTTGTGGGGGCCTACGATCAGCCCCAGCATTTT.

This clonotype was picked up many times. The chain combines TRBV9 with TRBJ2-1; D not certain. The CDR3 loop spans 12 amino acids. CDR1 and CDR2 from the germline V gene are SGDLS and YYNGEE. V shed 1 base and J shed 7 bases, with 6 bases lying between them. The CDR3 nucleotides read TGTGCCAGCAGCGTAAACGGAAATGAGCAGTTCTTC. Its protein is CASSVNGNEQFF. The full variable domain, rest sourced from reference TRBV9 and TRBJ2-1, is DSGVTQTPKHLITATGQRVTLRCSPRSGDLSVYWYQQSLDQGLQFLIQYYNGEERAKGNILERFSAQQFPDLHSELNLSSLELGDSALYFCASSVNGNEQFFGPGTRLTVL.

This clonotype was seen repeatedly, ten times or more. The chain employs TRBV5-1 and TRBJ1-5; D perhaps matches TRBD1 (5 bases). The CDR3 length is 13 residues. In germline, CDR1 is SGHRS, CDR2 YFSETQ. Trimming left V 5 bases short and J 3 bases short, with 9 bases between. As DNA, the CDR3 is TGCGCCAGCAGGTCGGGACCCAATCAGCCCCAGCATTTT. Residues: CASRSGPNQPQHF.

Many counts were recorded for this clonotype. The chain recombines TRBV11-2 with TRBJ2-7, with D unclear. Germline loops: CDR1 SGHAT, CDR2 FQNNGV. V dropped 2 bases and J dropped 2 bases, with 10 bases sitting between them. This CDR3 spans 14 amino acids. The CDR3 is CASSLITRPYEQYF. DNA of the CDR3: TGTGCCAGCAGCTTAATTACCCGGCCCTACGAGCAGTACTTC.

This clonotype was detected ten times or more. The rearrangement joins TRBV6-4 to TRBJ1-4; 8 nucleotides agree with TRBD1. The CDR3 spans 15 residues. Trimming took 4 bases from V and 8 from J; bases not matched to a gene: 9. Germline V gene data show CDR1 as MRHNA and CDR2 as SNTAGT. The CDR3 bases are TGTGCCAGCAGTGTGTCGCAGGGGGCCGAGGAAAAACTGTTTTTT. As protein: CASSVSQGAEEKLFF.

This clonotype was seen at least ten times. The chain has TRBV4-2 and TRBJ2-7, with TRBD1 identical over 9 bases. The length of the CDR3 is 15 residues. Per germline, CDR1 LGHNA and CDR2 YNFKEQ. J was trimmed by 6 bases and V by 3 bases; bases with no gene match: 9. For the CDR3, the DNA is TGTGCCAGCAGCCAGGCTGGGGACAGGGAAAGCGAGCAGTACTTC. This gives the protein CASSQAGDRESEQYF.

In this sample, this clonotype turned up a few times. The chain combines TRBV4-1 with TRBJ2-1; 9 nucleotides line up with TRBD2. CDR3 length: 16 residues. V gave up 0 bases and J gave up 7 bases; unmatched junction bases: 7. The germline gives CDR1 MGHRA, CDR2 YSYEKL. The CDR3: CASSQDLSGRSNEQFF. The CDR3 nucleotides are TGCGCCAGCAGCCAAGATTTAAGCGGGAGGTCGAATGAGCAGTTCTTC.

This clonotype was seen only a few times. CDR3 sequence reads: CASSPSTGAGSGYTF. CDR3 in DNA: TGTGCCAGCAGCCCATCGACAGGGGCAGGATCCGGCTACACCTTC. The J gene is TRBJ1-2, the V gene TRBV7-2; TRBD1 matches 8 bases. Germline V gives CDR1 SGHTA, CDR2 FQGNSA. The V segment lost 5 bases and the J segment 8 bases; nucleotides outside the gene matches: 13. CDR3 length equals 15 residues.

This clonotype was seen repeatedly, ten times or more. This rearrangement joins TRBV19 to TRBJ1-5; D gene unclear. This CDR3 spans 14 amino acids. Germline values: CDR1 LNHDA, CDR2 SQIVND (reference sequence). Trimming took 3 bases from V and 4 from J, leaving 10 bases between them. The CDR3 DNA reads as TGTGCCAGTAGTATTGAGTGGGAAAATCAGCCCCAGCATTTT. It is translated as CASSIEWENQPQHF.

This chain joins TRBV7-8 and TRBJ2-5; the match to TRBD2 covers 11 bases. Per germline, CDR1 SGHVS and CDR2 FQNEAQ. V shed 7 bases and J 2 bases; nucleotides not matched to a gene: 12. CDR3 length equals 17 residues. The CDR3 sequence is CASTATSGTSLQETQYF. In DNA form, the CDR3 reads TGTGCCAGCACCGCGACTAGCGGGACATCCCTTCAAGAGACCCAGTACTTC. Using reference TRBV7-8 and TRBJ2-5 for the parts outside the CDR3, the full variable domain is GAGVSQSPRYKVAKRGQDVALRCDPISGHVSLFWYQQALGQGPEFLTYFQNEAQLDKSGLPSDRFFAERPEGSVSTLKIQRTQQEDSAVYLCASTATSGTSLQETQYFGPGTRLLVL.

This rearrangement joins TRBV5-1 to TRBJ2-3; TRBD2 is a possible D gene (5 bases). CDR1 is SGHRS, CDR2 YFSETQ, per germline. V lost 3 bases, J lost 2 bases, and 13 bases lay in between. This CDR3 has 15 residues. CDR3 amino acids: CASSSAAFFTDTQYF. CDR3 nucleotides: TGCGCCAGCAGCTCAGCGGCATTCTTCACAGATACGCAGTATTTT.

This clonotype showed up many times. The chain couples TRBV18 to TRBJ1-6, with 10 nucleotides matching TRBD1. The CDR3 runs 15 residues. V was pared by 4 bases and J by 5 bases, with 2 bases of the junction left unmatched. Germline-derived CDR1 and CDR2 are KGHSH and LQKENI. The CDR3 here is CASSLTGGDNSPLHF. As DNA, the CDR3 is TGTGCCAGCTCACTGACAGGGGGCGATAATTCACCCCTCCACTTT.

This clonotype has a count of ten or more. The rearrangement joins TRBV29-1 to TRBJ2-1; 8 nucleotides align to TRBD1. V lost 7 bases, J lost 4 bases, and 3 bases stayed unmatched. Germline V gene lookup returns CDR1 SQVTM and CDR2 ANQGSEA. The CDR3 sequence is 12 residues long. The CDR3 region is CSGGTGYNEQFF. DNA for the CDR3: TGCAGCGGGGGGACAGGATACAATGAGCAGTTCTTC.

In its sample, this clonotype was seen many times. Written as DNA, the CDR3 is TGTGCCAGCAGTGAAGAAGACAGGGTGGGTTACGAGCAGTACTTC. This gives the protein CASSEEDRVGYEQYF. The genes are TRBV6-1 and TRBJ2-7; 7 positions agree with TRBD1. V lost 1 base and J lost 4; bases outside the gene matches: 7. This CDR3 is built from 15 residues. Germline values: CDR1 MNHNS, CDR2 SASEGT.

Only a few counts were recorded for this clonotype. The genes are TRBV18 and TRBJ2-5, with 7 positions matching TRBD1. After removal of 3 bases from V and 4 bases from J, the junction contained 5 bases not matched to a gene. CDR3 size: 14 residues. Germline assignment: CDR1 KGHSH and CDR2 LQKENI. CDR3 sequence reads: CASSPNRGGETQYF. CDR3 sequence (DNA): TGTGCCAGCTCACCCAACAGGGGCGGAGAGACCCAGTACTTC. Full variable domain (outside the CDR3, taken from reference TRBV18 and TRBJ2-5): NAGVMQNPRHLVRRRGQEARLRCSPMKGHSHVYWYRQLPEEGLKFMVYLQKENIIDESGMPKERFSAEFPKEGPSILRIQQVVRGDSAAYFCASSPNRGGETQYFGPGTRLLVL.

At least ten counts were recorded for this clonotype. In nucleotides, the CDR3 is TGTGCCATCAGTGCCGTACCGATGAGCTCTGGAAACACCATATATTTT. Translation gives CAISAVPMSSGNTIYF. The rearrangement uses TRBV10-3 and TRBJ1-3; no clear D gene. This CDR3 has 16 residues. V was cut by 4 bases and J by 0 bases, with 13 bases left in between. Looked up from germline, CDR1 is ENHRY and CDR2 is SYGVKD.

This sequence joins TRBV5-1 and TRBJ1-1, with D tentatively TRBD1 (5 bases). V lost 2 bases and J lost 4, with 12 bases in between. Per germline, CDR1 SGHRS and CDR2 YFSETQ. CDR3 length equals 14 residues. CDR3: CASSFGSGGTEAFF. As DNA, the CDR3 is TGCGCCAGCAGCTTTGGGTCTGGGGGCACTGAAGCTTTCTTT.

Many counts were recorded for this clonotype. The chain combines TRBV7-8 with TRBJ2-2; 7 nucleotides agree with TRBD2. V lost 7 bases, J lost 4 bases, and 21 bases stayed unmatched. Germline V gene sequence: CDR1 SGHVS, CDR2 FQNEAQ. The CDR3 has 19 residues. The DNA of the CDR3 is TGTGCCAGCACCCCCATAGAGCGGGATCTTACCTGGGGCACCGGGGAGCTGTTTTTT. It encodes CASTPIERDLTWGTGELFF.

This rearrangement joins TRBV9 to TRBJ2-7; D remains ambiguous. The germline V and J ends were trimmed by 0 bases and 0 bases, with 25 bases remaining between them. Germline lookup yields CDR1 SGDLS and CDR2 YYNGEE. The CDR3 totals 20 residues. CDR3 coding DNA: TGTGCCAGCAGCGTAGAGTGGGGAATTAAGGGAACGAGCGCCTCCTACGAGCAGTACTTC. Its translation: CASSVEWGIKGTSASYEQYF.